This section outlines one T cell receptor beta chain sequence together with its context. Per germline, CDR1 SGHVS and CDR2 FQNEAQ. V was pared by 4 bases and J by 0 bases, with 12 bases between. This CDR3 has 16 amino acids. The method was immunoSEQ multiplex PCR; TCRdb's version includes in-frame clones alone and lacks a portion of them. The data show under 200,000 clones, roughly 80% seen once. Clinical history reported by participants formed the basis on which cohorts were assigned. These data are taken from a study of blood T cell repertoires in COVID-19. V usage is TRBV7-8 and J usage is TRBJ2-2; D might be TRBD2 (6 bases). This TCR was recovered from a woman aged 40 to 49 with acute COVID-19. The sample consisted of PBMCs or T cells enriched from blood (not recorded which). CDR3 coding DNA: TGTGCCAGCAGCTCCGCCCCGGGAGCGAACACCGGGGAGCTGTTTTTT. Translation: CASSSAPGANTGELFF.